This T cell receptor (beta chain) was recovered during a study of cytomegalovirus exposure and HLA in healthy donors. The CDR3 consists of 13 residues. The V and J ends lost 10 bases and 5 bases respectively, with 15 bases between them. Germline CDR1 and CDR2: SGHVS and FNYEAQ. About this clone: Antigen: not known.

Researchers ran the PCR with 60 Vbeta and 13 Jbeta primers. Assay: immunoSEQ multiplex PCR; the TCRdb copy retains only in-frame clones and omits some. The sample has approximately 160,000 clones; 75% are singletons. Overall study results and limits: TCR beta V- and J-gene trimming was later associated with a missense DCLRE1C variant. For most TCR beta V segments, an earlier analysis put the productive rate at about 90% or about 30% of the time. CMV antigen specificity was confirmed in vitro for a few CMV-associated chains.

Sequenced input: PBMCs. This clonotype was sampled from a man younger than 30 in good health and CMV-seronegative. The V gene is TRBV7-6, the J gene TRBJ2-1; maybe TRBD1 (7 bases). The CDR3 coding sequence is TGTGCCACCAGGGGGGCGGGCCACAATGAGCAGTTCTTC. This encodes CATRGAGHNEQFF.